Listed below are T cell receptor beta chains from one sample, sequenced in a study of OX40 agonist ivuxolimab in advanced cancers. The method was immunoSEQ multiplex PCR; TCRdb's version includes in-frame clones alone and lacks a portion of them. The sample shows fewer than 70,000 clones, 86% of them seen only once. This sample comprised CD4+ or CD8+ T cells sorted from blood, obtained in a trial of the OX40 agonist ivuxolimab. The receptors come from an adult with an advanced solid tumor such as melanoma, head and neck, liver or kidney cancer. Each CDR3 is given with its conserved first and last residue. The D gene is left open where the match is weak. The size entry is marked missing in some rows and otherwise reads once, few, many or a size class.

TRBJ1-1 few - 13 TRBV6-1 TGTGCCAGCAGGTGGTCAGGGGATGCTGAAGCTTTCTTT CASRWSGDAEAFF
TRBJ1-4 - TRBD1 15 TRBV7-8 TGTGCCAGCAGCCACGGTCACAGGGGGGTCGAAAAACTGTTTTTT CASSHGHRGVEKLFF
TRBJ1-1 - - 11 TRBV5-1 TGCGCCAGCAGCTTGGGACAACAAGCTTTCTTT CASSLGQQAFF
TRBJ2-2 - TRBD2 14 TRBV14 TGTGCCAGCAGCCCTCGGACTAGCGGCGGGGAGCTGTTTTTT CASSPRTSGGELFF
TRBJ1-1 once - 12 TRBV5-1 TGCGCCAGCAGCGTGGATGGCACTGAAGCTTTCTTT CASSVDGTEAFF
TRBJ2-1 - TRBD2 16 TRBV5-4 TGTGCCAGCAGCATATCTAGCGGGGGGGCTTACAATGAGCAGTTCTTC CASSISSGGAYNEQFF
TRBJ1-3 - - 14 TRBV6-1 TGTGCCAGCAGGCCCCCGGGGCTGACGAACACCATATATTTT CASRPPGLTNTIYF
TRBJ1-5 - TRBD1 14 TRBV7-2 TGTGCCAGCAGCAACACAGGGGGGGATCAGCCCCAGCATTTT CASSNTGGDQPQHF
TRBJ2-5 - - 13 TRBV5-5 TGTGCCAGCAGCCGGGGACCTGAAGAGACCCAGTACTTC CASSRGPEETQYF
TRBJ2-5 - TRBD2 15 TRBV6-6 TGTGCCATCCGGACTAGCGGGGACGGGGGAGAGACCCAGTACTTC CAIRTSGDGGETQYF
TRBJ2-5 - - 14 TRBV4-3 TGCGCCAGCAGCCAAGAAGGAGGGCGTGAGACCCAGTACTTC CASSQEGGRETQYF
TRBJ2-3 - - 16 TRBV29-1 TGCAGCGTTGACCGTGGGGCAGGGTCCGGGTTGGATACGCAGTATTTT CSVDRGAGSGLDTQYF
TRBJ2-3 - TRBD2 13 TRBV5-4 TGTGCCAGCAACCGGGGGGGGGCAGATACGCAGTATTTT CASNRGGADTQYF
TRBJ2-7 many - 10 TRBV20-1 TGCAGTGCTAGAGGGTACGAGCAGTACTTC CSARGYEQYF
TRBJ2-1 - - 14 TRBV4-3 TGCGCCAGCAGCCAAGAAACAAGGGTAAATGAGCAGTTCTTC CASSQETRVNEQFF
TRBJ2-3 few - 17 TRBV21-1 TGTGCCAGCAGCAAGTATAAAAGCGGGAGGGTCACAGATACGCAGTATTTT CASSKYKSGRVTDTQYF
TRBJ2-3 - - 15 TRBV7-9 TGTGCCAGCAGCCCCTGGTCCCAGGGCACAGATACGCAGTATTTT CASSPWSQGTDTQYF
TRBJ1-2 - - 14 TRBV7-9 TGTGCCAGCAGCCAAGGGGACAACGGCTCTGGCTACACCTTC CASSQGDNGSGYTF
TRBJ2-5 - - 16 TRBV10-2 TGCGCCAGCAGTTTTTTTGGAGGGGGCCCTCAAGAGACCCAGTACTTC CASSFFGGGPQETQYF
TRBJ2-7 - - 15 TRBV11-2 TGTGCCAGCAGCCCGGCAACGGGTACCTCCTACGAGCAGTACTTC CASSPATGTSYEQYF
TRBJ1-1 - - 14 TRBV6-1 TGTGCCAGCAGTGACCTGGGTGCGAACACTGAAGCTTTCTTT CASSDLGANTEAFF
TRBJ1-2 once - 15 TRBV7-9 TGTGCCAGCAGCCTTACAGGTCCGCTCGGCTATGGCTACACCTTC CASSLTGPLGYGYTF
TRBJ2-4 - TRBD2 16 TRBV7-8 TGTGCCAGCACTGGCCGACCGGGGGGGCTTGGAAACATTCAGTACTTC CASTGRPGGLGNIQYF
TRBJ1-1 - TRBD1 12 TRBV29-1 TGCAGCGTCCGACAGGGGAAAGGAGAAGCTTTCTTT CSVRQGKGEAFF
TRBJ2-5 - - 14 TRBV6-5 TGTGCCAGCAGCTACAGGGACCTGGGAGAGACCCAGTACTTC CASSYRDLGETQYF
TRBJ2-1 once TRBD1 17 TRBV6-1 TGTGCCAGCAGTGAATGGGGGGACAGGGGGGGATACAATGAGCAGTTCTTC CASSEWGDRGGYNEQFF
TRBJ1-4 - TRBD1 15 TRBV7-8 TGTGCCAGCAGCACGAGGACAGGGATCGAGGAAAAACTGTTTTTT CASSTRTGIEEKLFF
TRBJ1-1 once TRBD1 13 TRBV7-2 TGTGCCAGCAGCTCACAGGGGGGCACTGAAGCTTTCTTT CASSSQGGTEAFF
TRBJ2-5 - TRBD1 14 TRBV6-5 TGTGCCAGCAGCAAGGACAGGGGCGGAGAGACCCAGTACTTC CASSKDRGGETQYF
TRBJ1-4 - - 10 TRBV28 TGTGCCAGCAGTAACACGAAACTGTTTTTT CASSNTKLFF
TRBJ2-1 - - 14 TRBV7-2 TGTGCCAGCAGCGCCTCGAGGGCACGCGATGAGCAGTTCTTC CASSASRARDEQFF
TRBJ2-7 - TRBD1 15 TRBV7-9 TGTGCCAGCAGCGGCCGGACAGGGTTTGGGGTCGAGCAGTACTTC CASSGRTGFGVEQYF
TRBJ2-2 - - 13 TRBV6-5 TGTGCCAGCATCGGGCTTAACACCGGGGAGCTGTTTTTT CASIGLNTGELFF
TRBJ2-3 - - 13 TRBV6-5 TGTGCCAGCAGGACCCAAGGGTCGGGAGTTGCGTATTTT CASRTQGSGVAYF
TRBJ1-2 - - 13 TRBV5-1 TGCGCCAGCAGCTTGATAGAGAACTATGGCTACACCTTC CASSLIENYGYTF
TRBJ2-7 - TRBD1 15 TRBV6-1 TGTGCCAGCAGTGCTGGGCCCGGACAGGGGTACGAGCAGTACTTC CASSAGPGQGYEQYF
TRBJ1-1 - - 15 TRBV6-5 TGTGCCAGCAGTTTAACCGGGACAACAAACACTGAAGCTTTCTTT CASSLTGTTNTEAFF
TRBJ1-1 - - 15 TRBV7-9 TGTGCCAGCAGCTTAGGTAAAGAAAGGAACACTGAAGCTTTCTTT CASSLGKERNTEAFF
TRBJ1-3 - - 13 TRBV9 TGTGCCAGCAGCCGGGAAGCTGGAAACACCATATATTTT CASSREAGNTIYF
TRBJ1-1 - TRBD1 13 TRBV6-6 TGTGCCAGCAGTCAAAGGACAGGGGGCGAAGCTTTCTTT CASSQRTGGEAFF
TRBJ1-1 - - 15 TRBV9 TGTGCCAGCAGCGTAGAGGGCAGGGCGAACACTGAAGCTTTCTTT CASSVEGRANTEAFF
TRBJ2-1 - TRBD2 15 TRBV5-4 TGTGCCAGCAGCTCCGGGACTAGCGGGGGGAATGAGCAGTTCTTC CASSSGTSGGNEQFF
TRBJ2-1 once TRBD2 14 TRBV2 TGTGCCGGCGGCCTAGCGGGGGGTGGCAATGAGCAGTTCTTC CAGGLAGGGNEQFF
TRBJ2-2 - TRBD1 17 TRBV4-1 TGCGCCAGCAGCCGTACCGGGACAGGGGTGAACACCGGGGAGCTGTTTTTT CASSRTGTGVNTGELFF
TRBJ1-4 - TRBD1 15 TRBV2 TGTGCCAGCAGGGGGACAGGGACGACTAATGAAAAACTGTTTTTT CASRGTGTTNEKLFF
TRBJ1-1 few TRBD1 11 TRBV29-1 TGCAGCGTCGGGACAGGTCCTGAAGCTTTCTTT CSVGTGPEAFF
TRBJ2-7 - - 15 TRBV9 TGTGCCAGCAGCGTAGGGGCAGGAGTTGCCTACGAGCAGTACTTC CASSVGAGVAYEQYF
TRBJ1-1 - - 15 TRBV19 TGTGCCAGTAGTATAGGTCGGGGGGTGAACACTGAAGCTTTCTTT CASSIGRGVNTEAFF
TRBJ2-1 - - 14 TRBV5-1 TGCGCCAGCAGCGGGGGACTCCAGATTAATGAGCAGTTCTTC CASSGGLQINEQFF
TRBJ1-4 - - 15 TRBV16 TGTGCCAGCAGCCCTTCGCGGGCAACTAATGAAAAACTGTTTTTT CASSPSRATNEKLFF
TRBJ1-1 few - 13 TRBV29-1 TGCAGTCATAGCCGGACCTCATACACTGAAGCTTTCTTT CSHSRTSYTEAFF
TRBJ2-5 - - 13 TRBV7-2 TGTGCCAGCAGCATCGGGATCGAAGAGACCCAGTACTTC CASSIGIEETQYF